The entry that follows covers one T cell receptor (beta chain) sequence. PCR amplification relied on 60 Vbeta primers (plus 13 Jbeta primers). Data came from immunoSEQ multiplex PCR; TCRdb stores just in-frame clones and leaves some out. The sample yields under 150,000 clones, approximately 80% seen once. This sample is part of a study of cytomegalovirus exposure and HLA in healthy donors. Study details: Researchers found that 81% of almost 400 genotyped donors fell within the Caucasian-associated ancestry cluster.

This CDR3 comprises 16 residues. Germline V gives CDR1 SGHTA, CDR2 FQGTGA. Between the trimmed V and J ends, which lost 10 bases and 0 bases, there was a span of 19 bases. At the time of sampling, donors were nominally healthy, though unrecorded immune exposures were likely. Sample: PBMCs. The sequence came from a girl aged 2 to 10 in good health and CMV-seronegative. The chain joins TRBV7-3 to TRBJ1-5, with D possibly being TRBD1 (6 bases). CDR3: CATTALDSLSNQPQHF. DNA of the CDR3: TGTGCCACGACCGCGCTGGACAGCCTTAGCAATCAGCCCCAGCATTTT.